Each of the 24 T cell receptor beta chains below was sequenced from the same sample in a study of beta chain features in type 1 diabetes. Investigators reverse transcribed all isolated RNA, so they sequenced expressed TCRB transcripts. Assay used: immunoSEQ multiplex PCR; TCRdb lists only in-frame clones, some missing. The repertoire holds about 350,000 clones, with about 20% as singletons. Source material: naive CD4+ T cells from blood. These receptors were obtained from a woman aged 18-29 years in good health.

This clone has more than one count but fewer than ten. This chain connects TRBV2 to TRBJ1-5, with 7 nucleotides matching TRBD1. There are 14 residues in the CDR3. J gave up 2 bases and V 6 bases, and 4 bases lay outside the gene matches. Germline V gene lookup returns CDR1 SNHLY and CDR2 FYNNEI. The CDR3 loop is CASRGQSGNQPQHF. The DNA for the CDR3 is TGTGCCAGCAGGGGACAGTCCGGCAATCAGCCCCAGCATTTT.

A few counts support this clone. V gene TRBV30 combines with J gene TRBJ2-7; TRBD1 might be the D (6 bases). This CDR3 comprises 12 residues. The ends were cut back, 0 bases at V and 6 bases at J, with 9 bases in the middle. Germline-derived CDR1 and CDR2 are GTSNPN and SVGIG (reference sequence). CDR3: CAWSVRDIEQYF. Here the CDR3 DNA reads TGTGCCTGGAGTGTCCGGGACATCGAGCAGTACTTC.

This clone has only a few counts. The chain uses TRBV29-1 and TRBJ2-3, with 9 nucleotides matching TRBD1. V lost 5 bases and J lost 6; bases outside the gene matches: 9. This CDR3 is built from 14 residues. The V gene's germline CDR1 is SQVTM and CDR2 ANQGSEA. CDR3 sequence: CSVQPWTGEDTQYF. The DNA of the CDR3 is TGCAGCGTTCAGCCTTGGACAGGGGAGGATACGCAGTATTTT.

The chain carries TRBV7-3 and TRBJ2-5, with 15 bases lining up with TRBD2. Germline CDR1 reads SGHTA; CDR2 reads FQGTGA. Trimming removed 5 bases from V and 4 bases from J; junction bases left unmatched: 5. This CDR3 comprises 16 residues. The CDR3 loop reads CASSQGLAGGLETQYF. The CDR3 DNA reads TGTGCCAGCAGCCAAGGACTAGCGGGGGGGTTAGAGACCCAGTACTTC.

This clone showed up just a few times. The chain carries TRBV9 and TRBJ2-1; D is perhaps TRBD2 (6 bases). Trimming removed 3 bases at V and 0 bases at J, with 13 bases between. The CDR3 extends over 16 amino acids. From germline, CDR1 is SGDLS and CDR2 YYNGEE. CDR3: CASSDVLAVSYNEQFF. CDR3 coding DNA: TGTGCCAGCAGCGACGTATTAGCGGTCTCCTACAATGAGCAGTTCTTC.

The chain carries TRBV18 and TRBJ1-6; D is possibly TRBD1 (5 bases). The CDR3 sequence is 13 residues long. V was shortened by 2 bases and J by 12 bases, with 11 bases between the two germline ends. Germline assignment: CDR1 KGHSH and CDR2 LQKENI. DNA of the CDR3: TGTGCCAGCTCACCAGGGGTGACAGTACCCCTCCACTTT. It encodes CASSPGVTVPLHF. The entire variable domain, with the rest obtained from reference TRBV18 and TRBJ1-6, is as follows: NAGVMQNPRHLVRRRGQEARLRCSPMKGHSHVYWYRQLPEEGLKFMVYLQKENIIDESGMPKERFSAEFPKEGPSILRIQQVVRGDSAAYFCASSPGVTVPLHFGNGTRLTVT.

The chain is built from TRBV30 and TRBJ2-7; 8 bases are shared with TRBD2. Germline V lookup: CDR1 GTSNPN, CDR2 SVGIG (reference sequence). V lost 2 bases to trimming and J lost 6 bases; unmatched junction nucleotides: 6. The length of the CDR3 is 13 residues. The CDR3: CAWSPGRAFEQYF. The CDR3 coding sequence is TGTGCCTGGAGTCCCGGGAGGGCCTTCGAGCAGTACTTC. Filled out from reference TRBV30 and TRBJ2-7, the complete variable domain reads SQTIHQWPATLVQPVGSPLSLECTVEGTSNPNLYWYRQAAGRGLQLLFYSVGIGQISSEVPQNLSASRPQDRQFILSSKKLLLSDSGFYLCAWSPGRAFEQYFGPGTRLTVT.

The chain combines TRBV4-2 with TRBJ2-3; TRBD2 agrees at 10 bases. Germline trimming cut 0 bases from V and 5 bases from J; bases unmatched to any gene: 11. The CDR3 is 18 residues long. Germline assignment: CDR1 LGHNA and CDR2 YNFKEQ. The CDR3: CASSQDPAGGPQGDTQYF. Written as DNA, the CDR3 is TGTGCCAGCAGCCAAGACCCAGCGGGGGGGCCACAGGGAGATACGCAGTATTTT.

This clone was observed a few times. The chain joins TRBV7-9 to TRBJ2-1, with TRBD1 as a possible D gene (6 bases). Germline values: CDR1 SEHNR, CDR2 FQNEAQ (reference sequence). V was shortened by 5 bases and J by 8 bases, with 13 bases between the two germline ends. The CDR3 sequence is 13 residues long. This CDR3 reads CASSRLGGDEQFF. DNA for the CDR3: TGTGCCAGCAGCCGGCTAGGGGGTGATGAGCAGTTCTTC.

This chain joins TRBV4-2 and TRBJ2-1; 8 positions match TRBD2. The CDR3 totals 16 residues. CDR1 and CDR2 from the germline V gene are LGHNA and YNFKEQ. Trimming removed 3 bases from V and 3 bases from J; junction bases left unmatched: 7. This chain's CDR3 is CASSHSGNKFYNEQFF. CDR3 nucleotide sequence: TGTGCCAGCAGCCATAGCGGGAATAAGTTCTACAATGAGCAGTTCTTC.

The chain uses TRBV29-1 and TRBJ1-1; D is possibly TRBD1 (6 bases). CDR1 SQVTM and CDR2 ANQGSEA come from the germline V gene. V lost 5 bases, J lost 0 bases, and 13 bases lay in between. This CDR3 comprises 14 residues. In nucleotides, the CDR3 is TGCAGCGTTACTCGGACAGTTATGAACACTGAAGCTTTCTTT. Its translation is CSVTRTVMNTEAFF. Using reference TRBV29-1 and TRBJ1-1 for the parts outside the CDR3, the full variable domain is SAVISQKPSRDICQRGTSLTIQCQVDSQVTMMFWYRQQPGQSLTLIATANQGSEATYESGFVIDKFPISRPNLTFSTLTVSNMSPEDSSIYLCSVTRTVMNTEAFFGQGTRLTVV.

This clone appeared a few times. CDR3 nucleotides: TGTGCCAGCAGCGGGACTTTACCCGGAAACGAGCAGTACTTC. Translated: CASSGTLPGNEQYF. This chain connects TRBV2 to TRBJ2-7, with D possibly TRBD2 on 6 matching bases. Germline V lookup: CDR1 SNHLY, CDR2 FYNNEI. Trimming removed 6 bases at V and 5 bases at J, with 17 bases between. The CDR3 is 14 residues long.

V usage is TRBV5-1 and J usage is TRBJ2-3, with 12 bases identical to TRBD1. The CDR3 covers 17 residues. V lost 3 bases, J lost 4 bases, and 9 bases stayed unmatched. Germline V CDR1 and CDR2: SGHRS, YFSETQ. CDR3 sequence (DNA): TGCGCCAGCAGCTCGCGGGGACAGGGGGCTAAGGCAGATACGCAGTATTTT. It yields the protein CASSSRGQGAKADTQYF.

This chain links TRBV19 with TRBJ2-7, with 8 bases aligning to TRBD2. V gave up 1 base and J gave up 5 bases; unmatched junction bases: 7. There are 15 residues in the CDR3. CDR1 is LNHDA, CDR2 SQIVND, per germline (reference sequence). DNA of the CDR3: TGTGCCAGTAGTATAGGAGGGACTAGTCTCCACGAGCAGTACTTC. Amino acid sequence: CASSIGGTSLHEQYF.

This clone turned up a few times. The rearrangement links TRBV14 to TRBJ2-1; D perhaps matches TRBD2 (5 bases). V was pared by 0 bases and J by 1 base, with 10 bases between. The CDR3 has 16 amino acids. Germline lookup yields CDR1 SGHDN and CDR2 FVKESK. The CDR3 is CASSQDTGSSYNEQFF. The CDR3 DNA sequence: TGTGCCAGCAGCCAAGATACGGGGAGTTCCTACAATGAGCAGTTCTTC.

The J gene is TRBJ1-2, the V gene TRBV29-1; TRBD1 is a possible D gene (6 bases). Germline CDR1 is SQVTM and CDR2 is ANQGSEA. V was trimmed by 7 bases and J by 4 bases, leaving 10 bases between them. The CDR3 totals 11 residues. In DNA form, the CDR3 reads TGCAGCGACACAGGGTCCTATGGCTACACCTTC. Translating it yields CSDTGSYGYTF.

This chain connects TRBV9 to TRBJ2-7, with 9 bases matching TRBD2. Germline CDR1 and CDR2: SGDLS and YYNGEE. The CDR3 sequence is 15 residues long. V trimming: 0 bases; J trimming: 4 bases; junction bases outside the gene matches: 5. In DNA, the CDR3 is TGTGCCAGCAGCGTAGATGGGACTAGCAGATACGAGCAGTACTTC. As protein: CASSVDGTSRYEQYF. Filled out from reference TRBV9 and TRBJ2-7, the complete variable domain reads DSGVTQTPKHLITATGQRVTLRCSPRSGDLSVYWYQQSLDQGLQFLIQYYNGEERAKGNILERFSAQQFPDLHSELNLSSLELGDSALYFCASSVDGTSRYEQYFGPGTRLTVT.

V gene TRBV19 combines with J gene TRBJ1-2, with no clear D. The germline CDR1 and CDR2 sequences are LNHDA and SQIVND (reference sequence). This CDR3 is 13 amino acids long. The V end lost 3 bases, the J end lost 2 bases, and 7 bases lay between the germline ends. CDR3 bases: TGTGCCAGTAGTATCGGCGGGAACTATGGCTACACCTTC. It is translated as CASSIGGNYGYTF.

The rearrangement joins TRBV15 to TRBJ1-6; the D gene is possibly TRBD1 (5 bases). Germline loops: CDR1 LNHNV, CDR2 YYDKDF (reference sequence). Trimming left V 2 bases short and J 5 bases short, with 10 bases between. This CDR3 is 15 amino acids long. DNA of the CDR3: TGTGCCACCAGCAGACAGGGAAGAAATAATTCACCCCTCCACTTT. It translates to CATSRQGRNNSPLHF.

Turning to this clone: The DNA is left out, because the CDR3 cannot be placed on it with certainty; the CDR3 is given as TCRdb lists it. The chain couples TRBV6-1 to TRBJ2-1; the listed D gene, TRBD2, was not tested against the DNA. The CDR3 contains 12 residues when both ends are counted. Looked up from germline, CDR1 is MNHNS and CDR2 is SASEGT. CDR3 residues: CASSTSGREQFF.

V usage is TRBV29-1 and J usage is TRBJ2-4; 12 positions agree with TRBD2. This CDR3 has 16 residues. Germline V gives CDR1 SQVTM, CDR2 ANQGSEA. V was pared by 2 bases and J by 6 bases, with 8 bases of the junction left unmatched. The CDR3 here is CSVESLAGGTGNIQYF. The CDR3 coding sequence is TGCAGCGTTGAAAGTCTAGCGGGGGGGACGGGAAACATTCAGTACTTC.

This clone was detected only a few times. The chain has TRBV7-9 and TRBJ2-6; maybe TRBD1 (5 bases). The germline CDR1 and CDR2 sequences are SEHNR and FQNEAQ (reference sequence). This CDR3 is 16 amino acids long. V lost 4 bases, J lost 0 bases, and 10 bases lay in between. CDR3 loop: CASSSPTDSGANVLTF. Written as DNA, the CDR3 is TGTGCCAGCAGCTCCCCGACAGACTCTGGGGCCAACGTCCTGACTTTC.

This clone was counted a few times. The chain couples TRBV29-1 to TRBJ2-5; the D gene is possibly TRBD2 (7 bases). Trimming pared 7 bases from V and 3 bases from J, leaving 21 bases between. The CDR3 sequence is 15 residues long. Germline CDR1 and CDR2: SQVTM and ANQGSEA. The CDR3 loop is CSALGRGTTKETQYF. The CDR3 DNA is TGCAGCGCCCTTGGGAGGGGGACTACGAAAGAGACCCAGTACTTC.

This clone was seen once. The chain carries TRBV11-2 and TRBJ2-5; TRBD1 matches 7 bases. V dropped 1 base and J dropped 1; count of bases not matched to a gene: 3. The germline V gene has CDR1 SGHAT and CDR2 FQNNGV. The CDR3 length is 15 residues. CDR3 sequence (DNA): TGTGCCAGCAGCTTAGGTCGGGACAGCCAAGAGACCCAGTACTTC. It yields the protein CASSLGRDSQETQYF.